This TCR beta chain came from a study of blood T cell repertoires in COVID-19 (TCRdb year 2020). For the wider study: Samples covering the acute and convalescent phases of COVID-19 were provided by collaborators in the United States, Italy and Spain. The material from the prospective study consisted of cDNA or gDNA derived from T cells, B-cell-depleted T cells, or PBMCs. Deeply sampled blood TCRbeta repertoires from subjects exposed to, actively infected with, or recovered from COVID-19 were included in the dataset. The repertoires were released in a freely available public database intended as a resource for research on the immune response to SARS-CoV-2. Samples came from the ongoing ImmuneRACE study (first 160 participants) plus 1,254 subjects from 6 global collaborators. Nearly every sample came with metadata listing a de-identified subject ID, COVID-19 status, age in years and sex. Where available, HLA class I and class II types were taken from metadata supplied by the sample provider and were not determined by assay-based typing. Beyond this particular receptor, the publication reports: Clinical and demographic metadata were provided uncurated, with the amount varying by source and participant.

The immunoSEQ Assay, a bias-controlled multiplex PCR, was used to amplify TCRbeta CDR3 regions from genomic DNA. As for how the authors treated the data: Within the assay, amplification of reference gene primers was used to estimate how many nucleated cells each sample contained. To quantify the absolute abundance of each unique TCRbeta CDR3 rearrangement, sequence reads were collapsed and filtered. For each sample, productive Simpson clonality was calculated as the square root of Simpson's diversity index across productive rearrangements. This is the immuneACCESS table as TCRdb keeps it, with only in-frame sequences that have V and J called. A part of the clones is gone; compared with another copy, unresolved V genes explain less than half, and the rest is unexplained. V and J calls and clone size come straight from that table; D and trimming were deduced from the DNA. For this sample the table gives under 130,000 clones, of which roughly 87% were detected only once. The top ten clonotypes cover about 6.3% of the sample.

Points on this clone: What this receptor recognizes is not known. No per-base quality is available; no much larger clone lies one base away.

The collaborating institutions used their own protocols to collect whole blood in K2EDTA tubes. For TCRbeta analysis, collaborators shipped samples in one of three forms: frozen whole blood, isolated PBMCs, or DNA extracted from either of those sample types. Via the germline V gene, CDR1 is MGHRA and CDR2 YSYEKL. Spanning cysteine to phenylalanine, the CDR3 consists of 16 amino acids. Only CDR3 DNA remains: 48 bases, in frame from the first base. Trimming removed 1 base from V and 2 bases from J; the gene matches leave 2 bases unexplained. Sample: peripheral blood. This clonotype originated in a human donor in a cohort sampled during active COVID-19. The V and J genes are TRBV4-1 and TRBJ2-1; 10 central nucleotides agree with TRBD2. The CDR3 amino acid sequence is: CASSQVTSGAYNEQFF. In nucleotide form, the sequence is TGCGCCAGCAGCCAAGTCACTAGCGGGGCCTACAATGAGCAGTTCTTC.